This TCR beta chain was obtained from a study of cytomegalovirus exposure and HLA in healthy donors (TCRdb year 2017). Concerning the study at large: In an earlier analysis of around 540 of the donors, 276 Gb of sequence data and 120 million or so unique TCR beta sequences from 150 million to 200 million T cells were reported. The study used immunosequencing to profile the T cell repertoires of some 600 subjects and linked those repertoires to cytomegalovirus serostatus. Across 300 to 400 genotyped donors of the cohort, an average of about 240,000 unique TCR beta nucleotide sequences per donor were sequenced, and roughly 20% of those sequences were non-productive. In a later analysis, previously published TCR beta repertoires from roughly 710 donors were re-analyzed and high-resolution HLA genotyping was added so that TCR occurrence patterns could be studied. All discovery cohort repertoires had been generated on a single sequencing platform. Donor age, sex, ethnicity and CMV serostatus were compiled together with the repertoire data. Typing coverage varied by locus: roughly 620-630 donors for A, B, C, DRB1 and DQB1; approximately 560 for DQA1; around 610 for DPA1; about 450 for DPB1. The study aimed to test whether cataloging public T cell receptors could reveal signatures of past pathogen exposure. To predict cytomegalovirus infection status, the study brought together high-throughput TCR immunosequencing, statistical association of individual TCRs with disease status, and machine learning. A few DR-DQ haplotypes were treated as single units for association and clustering because of strong linkage in the cohort. Genome-wide SNP genotypes for about three fifths of the roughly 700 donors were used in a later genetic analysis, which treated that subset as a discovery cohort. In addition to the first cohort of 666 subjects, a separate validation cohort of 130 or so different subjects was used. Rather than using new phenotypic data, the later analysis identified candidate immune exposures from TCR beta sequences and from how often those sequences occurred across donors. HLA typing covered class I and class II loci at four-digit resolution. Approximately 300 gigabases of sequencing data and roughly 80 million unique TCR sequences made up an early release that covered about 640 HLA-typed donors. An earlier analysis of some 500 of the donors applied high-throughput TCR beta sequencing to assess whether each TCR beta V gene segment acted as functional or pseudogenic. Among the approximately 400 genotyped donors, 81% belonged to the genetic ancestry cluster associated with self-reported Caucasian donors. What the authors observed across the whole study: The cohort was sequenced for TCR beta chains only, and without alpha or paired-chain data the features that could be detected were limited. In vitro tests confirmed that three of the cytomegalovirus-associated TCR beta chains recognize cytomegalovirus antigens. Linkage disequilibrium might explain the correlated functional status among segregating V segments, but an unknown experimental factor could not be ruled out. It was suggested by the authors that the approach could potentially be generalized to other disease states and immunological phenotypes. In a later analysis, HLA-associated TCR beta chains showed more clonal expansion and lower generation probabilities than non-associated chains that were equally common. A further reported finding was that TCR beta sequences accurately predicted the HLA-A and HLA-B alleles for most subjects in the first cohort. The 87-base-pair reads could not distinguish some IMGT-functional V segments, including TRBV6-2 and TRBV6-3, so those segments were excluded. An earlier analysis of around 500 of the donors showed that most TCR beta V segments appeared in productive rearrangements either about 87% or about 30% of the time, which broadly matched IMGT annotations. Cytomegalovirus status was reported to be diagnosed by the classifier with high specificity and sensitivity in both the original and validation cohorts. Several of the top co-occurrence clusters appeared to be linked to parvovirus B19, influenza, CMV and Epstein-Barr virus, according to a later analysis. In a later genetic analysis, fewer N-insertions in productive TCRs were reported among donors in an Asian-associated ancestry cluster than the roughly 710-donor mean. In the study, some 160 TCR beta chains were listed as associated with cytomegalovirus. Because HLA typing was missing for some donors at each locus, association tests included only the typed subset. Roughly uniform sequencing depth across donors was assumed in presence/absence analyses, although this assumption may not hold. For the cohort, immune exposure information was limited to CMV serostatus. In a later analysis, the rate of TCR association differed among HLA loci, with DRB1 alleles having the most associated TCRs and HLA-C alleles having the fewest. Strong co-occurrence of HLA alleles, especially DR and DQ, made assigning TCR associations to individual alleles difficult. An association between a missense DCLRE1C variant and V-gene and J-gene trimming of TCR beta chains was found in a later genetic analysis and replicated in an independent cohort. Most CMV-associated TCR beta chains appeared to be HLA-restricted in a later analysis, and the HLA associations seemed to be driven largely by CMV exposure. In a later analysis, 16,951 TCR beta sequences were associated with specific HLA alleles at a false discovery rate of 0.05. A group of highly shared sequence variants was considered likely to be a technical artifact of the sequencing pipeline. About 17 rarely observed V segments, including chromosome 9 orphons, were excluded from the earlier analysis of some 590 of the donors because counts were too low. Most TCR sequences were observed very rarely across donors, whereas some public TCRs were present in many individuals.

In total, approximately 700 healthy bone marrow donors made up the cohort. At the time of sampling, every cohort member was nominally healthy, though immune exposures that went unrecorded were likely present. The donor tested CMV seronegative and was one of the 352 seronegative cohort members. Every donor gave a peripheral blood sample, and the peripheral blood mononuclear cells from that sample were used for TCR beta sequencing. The Qiagen DNeasy Blood Extraction Kit was used to extract genomic DNA from the blood cell samples. Libraries were prepared through the immunoSEQ multiplex PCR assay. A mixture of 60 forward primers for TCR Vbeta segments and 13 reverse primers for TCR Jbeta segments was used in the multiplex PCR. Amplification of the CDR3 region of rearranged TCR beta genes was performed with a multiplex PCR assay on genomic DNA. Amplified TCR beta libraries were sequenced as 87-base-pair reads on the Illumina HiSeq System. The source study handled its data this way. Across the 666 repertoires, a later analysis counted some 81 million unique TCR beta chains, approximately 12 million of which were shared by at least two donors. Raw reads were error-corrected and collapsed into unique sequences by a nearest-neighbor algorithm in which closely related sequences were merged to remove PCR and sequencing errors. CDR3 sequences were aligned to IMGT reference sequences to assign V, D and J gene segments. For a sequence to be retained, a match of at least six nucleotides to both a V gene segment and a J gene segment was required. A rearrangement was called productive if the CDR3 had no stop codons and remained in frame with V and J, and every other rearrangement was called non-productive. CDR3 was defined according to IMGT convention as the region running from the second conserved V-encoded cysteine to the conserved J-encoded phenylalanine. The earlier analysis of 500 to 650 of the donors excluded any sequence lacking an unambiguous match to a single V gene segment. In an earlier analysis of around 600 of the donors, V segments were called functional above 56.7% productive rearrangements and were called segregating when the between-donor standard deviation exceeded 5%. A statistical classification framework was developed to diagnose cytomegalovirus status using the catalog of TCR beta chain sequences. In a later analysis, V and J genes were assigned by comparing TCR nucleotide sequences against IMGT/GENE-DB human TR gene sequences. Using the TCRdist pipeline, a later analysis assigned CDR3 sequences along with most-parsimonious VDJ recombination scenarios. In a later analysis, every TCR beta chain was defined by the combination of its CDR3 amino acid sequence and its V-gene family, and reads without a unique V-gene family were dropped. In a later analysis, 500 to 700 highly shared, low-generation-probability nucleotide sequences were removed to address suspected cross-contamination and a sequencing artifact. A later analysis calculated a clonal expansion index for each public chain from normalized within-repertoire ranks of inferred template counts. In a later analysis, generation probabilities were computed with a VDJ recombination model fitted to out-of-frame rearrangements, and the resulting probabilities were checked against IGoR. A later analysis scored TCR-TCR, TCR-HLA and TCR-CMV co-occurrence with hypergeometric tests, applying a repertoire-size bias correction to TCR pairs. To estimate false discovery rates, a later analysis permuted the HLA or CMV assignments 20 times. In a later analysis, co-occurring TCRs were grouped with DBSCAN, and TCRdist sequence similarity was added when clustering was performed within HLA-allele-positive subsets. Co-occurrence clustering excluded repertoires with fewer than 30,000 or more than 120,000 public chains, plus five with anomalous nucleotide sharing. TCRdb's version of the immuneACCESS table is confined to in-frame rearrangements and falls short of the full clone set. An unresolved V gene accounts for under half of the shortfall where checked; the remainder is of unknown origin. V, J and clone size are taken as reported in that table, and D and trimming were inferred from the DNA itself. Present in this sample are 150,000 or so clones, roughly 80% of which were seen just once. Together, the top ten hold 1.3% of the sample.

This clone was picked up a small number of times. Its cognate antigen has yet to be identified. No base-level quality is on record; no much larger clone is a single base apart. Taken from cysteine to phenylalanine, the CDR3 has 15 residues. Only CDR3 DNA remains: 45 bases, in frame from the first base. V and J are trimmed by 6 bases and 7 bases, and the gene matches miss 15 bases of the junction. Per the germline V gene, SNHLY is the CDR1 and FYNNEI is the CDR2. The clonotype originates from a man aged 25-40 years in good health and CMV-seronegative. This receptor chain uses TRBV2 and TRBJ2-7, with 7 middle bases fitting TRBD2. The sequenced sample was PBMCs. The DNA sequence is given as TGTGCCAGCAGATCTCCTAGCGGAGCACGGAAAGAGCAGTACTTC. Its protein reads: CASRSPSGARKEQYF.